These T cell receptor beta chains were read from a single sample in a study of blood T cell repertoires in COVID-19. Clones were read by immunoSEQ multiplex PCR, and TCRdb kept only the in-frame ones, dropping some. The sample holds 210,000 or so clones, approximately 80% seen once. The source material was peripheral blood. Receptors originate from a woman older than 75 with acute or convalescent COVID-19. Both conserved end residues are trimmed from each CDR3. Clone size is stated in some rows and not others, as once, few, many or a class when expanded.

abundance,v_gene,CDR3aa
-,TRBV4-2,ASSPAGTDTQY
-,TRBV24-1,ATSDPGDDQPQH
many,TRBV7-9,ASSLDRANSYGYT
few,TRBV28,ASSPRGARAGNTIY
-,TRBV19,ASSIPRQFTDTQY
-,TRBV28,ASSPPIWGGQTHPAQH
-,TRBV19,ASSGGRSGAEKLF
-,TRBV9,ASSVRAGGPYDGGETQY
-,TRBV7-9,ASTSRTGGNTIY
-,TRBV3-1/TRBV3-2,ASVGRLGTEAF
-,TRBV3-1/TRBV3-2,ASSHRLAGTGELF
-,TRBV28,ASSSPGQGTYGYT
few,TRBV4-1,ASSQDLFWRNPTGEQY
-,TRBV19,ASSLWTGGKQEKLF
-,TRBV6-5,ASTARTGTDTQY
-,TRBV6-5,ASKTGLNTDTQY
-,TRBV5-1,ASSSRDRVYGYT
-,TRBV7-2,ASSLSAGTGFQIAYGYT
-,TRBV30,AWSPTGTGLHGYT
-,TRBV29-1,SVDPGLNTEAF
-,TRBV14,ASSQETGVYSPLH
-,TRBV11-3,ASSLRQGAAEQY
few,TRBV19,ASSISAAGPYEQY
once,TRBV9,ASSVEGDYNEQF
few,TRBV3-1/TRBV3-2,ASSFGLSDSPLH
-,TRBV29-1,SVETTGASGYT
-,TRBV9,ASSVDGTGRYGYT
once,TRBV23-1,ASSPCKDRLIMNTEAF
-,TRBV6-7,ASSEPVRGSSYEQY
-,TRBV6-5,ASSASGSITDTQY
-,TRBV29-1,SVRTERNTEAF
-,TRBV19,ASILSTQGGGTEAF
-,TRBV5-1,ASCEGLSYNEQF
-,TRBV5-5,ASSTTGNSNQPQH
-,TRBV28,ASRRLAGSGETQY
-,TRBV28,ASTPGTGPYNEQF
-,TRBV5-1,ASSLEGQGIGYT
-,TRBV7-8,ASSSRGGTTYEQY
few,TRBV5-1,ASFPSPGHNEGEKLF
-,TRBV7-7,ASSLAQGAGGTQY
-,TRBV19,ASSILGNTIY
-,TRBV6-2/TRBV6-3,ASSQGGEQF
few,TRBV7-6,ASSSSSGANYEQY
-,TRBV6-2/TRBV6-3,ASSQFRGDYEQY
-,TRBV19,ASSKTGDNYGYT
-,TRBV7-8,ASSLGAATPSTDTQY
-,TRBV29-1,SVERNLAASTDTQY